This TCR beta chain was identified during a study of T-cell reconstitution after alpha-beta-depleted transplantation in children. General observations from the study: By one year post-transplant, T-cell counts and diversity largely arose from T cells that were newly produced. Where some patients showed high TCRbeta diversity at day 60, it came from recipient T cells and thymic progenitors that had survived.

Looked up from germline, CDR1 is MGHRA and CDR2 is YSYEKL. V lost 1 base, J lost 2 bases, and 9 bases lay in between. The CDR3 runs to 16 residues. At least ten counts were recorded for this clonotype. Its antigen remains unidentified. Preparation of the TCRbeta library was carried out with unique molecular identifiers. TCRdb reanalysed the PCR reads using MiXCR and keeps one entry per CDR3 protein. The repertoire has about 580,000 distinct CDR3 sequences, roughly 23% of them found once; the top ten carry roughly 13%. Sequencing was performed on PBMCs, mostly from graft donor cells, taken 360 days after TCRalphabeta/CD19-depleted stem cell transplant. The receptor was derived from a boy in the first two years of life who had a stem cell transplant for acute myeloid leukemia, so the T cells may come from the graft donor. This sequence joins TRBV4-1 and TRBJ2-6, with a possible D match to TRBD2 (5 bases). CDR3 bases: TGCGCCAGCAGCCAAGGGGCCGGGGCTGGGGCCAACGTCCTGACTTTC. This translates into CASSQGAGAGANVLTF.